The T cell receptor (beta chain) described here comes from a study of control samples from healthy donors and cancer patients. Only in-frame clones appear in the TCRdb table, and some are missing; sequencing was by immunoSEQ multiplex PCR. Found here are 130,000 or so clones, about 90% of them singletons; the top ten hold under 9%. CDR3 length: 13 amino acids. Germline V gene sequence: CDR1 LGHNT, CDR2 FRNRAP. V gave up 8 bases and J gave up 2 bases, with 13 bases separating them. The sequenced sample was blood. The V and J genes are TRBV12-5 and TRBJ2-7; D gene uncertain. The receptor comes from a man between 18 and 29 years old in good health. The CDR3 spells CASPRRLAYEQYF. The CDR3 region has the DNA TGTGCTAGTCCACGACGTCTAGCCTACGAGCAGTACTTC.